Listed below are T cell receptor beta chains from one sample, sequenced in a study of CD8 T cells in ankylosing spondylitis. From the 5' RACE reads, TCRdb called clonotypes with MiXCR, one entry per CDR3 protein. The sample consists of around 220,000 distinct CDR3 sequences, around 18% of them appearing once. Input material: blood, either unsorted or a sorted T cell fraction (not recorded which). Every receptor here comes from a male donor with ankylosing spondylitis. Each CDR3 is given with its conserved first and last residue. The D gene is left open where the match is weak. A clone size is listed for some rows: how often the clone was seen (once, few, many), or a class if it is expanded.

>TRBJ2-7|TRBV4-3|NA|NA
TGCGCCAGCAGCCAAGAGTCAGCGGGTGCTTCCTACGAGCAGTACTTC
CASSQESAGASYEQYF
>TRBJ2-1|TRBV11-2|TRBD2|NA
TGTGCCAGCAGCTTAGAGCTAGCGGGGTACTCCTACAATGAGCAGTTCTTC
CASSLELAGYSYNEQFF
>TRBJ2-3|TRBV20-1|NA|NA
TGCAGTGCTAGAGATCCGGAACAGGGAACAGATACGCAGTATTTT
CSARDPEQGTDTQYF
>TRBJ1-2|TRBV4-2|NA|many
TGTGCCAGCAGCCAAGAGGTAGCGGGGGGCTACACCTTC
CASSQEVAGGYTF
>TRBJ2-3|TRBV20-1|NA|many
TGCAGTGCTAGAGATGCGCACGACTGGGGCACAGATACGCAGTATTTT
CSARDAHDWGTDTQYF
>TRBJ2-1|TRBV6-5|NA|NA
TGTGCCAGCAGTTATAAGGCGGCACCCTACAATGAGCAGTTCTTC
CASSYKAAPYNEQFF
>TRBJ1-3|TRBV19|NA|NA
TGTGCCAGTTGGGACGAAGACGGGGGAAACACCATATATTTT
CASWDEDGGNTIYF
>TRBJ2-7|TRBV7-9|TRBD1|few
TGTGCCAGCAGCTTCCGGGACAGGGGTTACGAGCAGTACTTC
CASSFRDRGYEQYF
>TRBJ1-6|TRBV14|NA|NA
TGTGCCAGCAGCAACGACCTCCGCGGAGATTCACCCCTCCACTTT
CASSNDLRGDSPLHF
>TRBJ1-1|TRBV5-1|NA|many
TGCGCCAGCAGCTACGACGAGCTGAGTGAAGCTTTCTTT
CASSYDELSEAFF
>TRBJ2-3|TRBV3-1|NA|NA
TGTGCCAGCAGCCAACTCATCTGGGGTAGCACAGATACGCAGTATTTT
CASSQLIWGSTDTQYF
>TRBJ1-2|TRBV20-1|NA|NA
TGCAGTGCTAGGATTGACAACGAAATGGTGTATGGCTACACCTTC
CSARIDNEMVYGYTF
>TRBJ1-2|TRBV7-9|NA|NA
TGTGCCAGCAGGGACGGTGGGAACAGGGATAATGGCTACACCTTC
CASRDGGNRDNGYTF
>TRBJ2-7|TRBV5-1|NA|NA
TGCGCCAGCAGCTTTGGGACAGTCATCCGGCTAGCGGGTGAGGACGAGCAGTACTTC
CASSFGTVIRLAGEDEQYF
>TRBJ2-1|TRBV29-1|NA|many
TGCAGCGTTGAATCGCTAGCACCTGAGCAGTTCTTC
CSVESLAPEQFF
>TRBJ2-1|TRBV7-9|NA|few
TGTGCCAGCGTACCCGCAGGGGAGCAGTTCTTC
CASVPAGEQFF
>TRBJ1-1|TRBV29-1|NA|many
TGCAGCGTTGAGAACACTGAAGCTTTCTTT
CSVENTEAFF
>TRBJ1-5|TRBV25-1|NA|many
TGTGCCAGCAGCCCTACAGGGAATCAGCCCCAGCATTTT
CASSPTGNQPQHF
>TRBJ2-1|TRBV12-3/TRBV12-4|TRBD2|many
TGTGCCAGCAGTCTGAGACCCCTAGCGGGGACCTACAATGAGCAGTTCTTC
CASSLRPLAGTYNEQFF
>TRBJ2-1|TRBV7-9|NA|NA
TGTGCCAGCAGCTCCCGAGGAGTGGGAGTTCCGAATGAGCAGTTCTTC
CASSSRGVGVPNEQFF
>TRBJ2-5|TRBV5-1|TRBD2|NA
TGCGCCAGCAGCTGGAAGCTAGCGGGGAGGCCGGAGACCCAGTACTTC
CASSWKLAGRPETQYF
>TRBJ1-1|TRBV7-9|NA|NA
TGTGCCAGCAGCTTGCACACGGGAGAAGCTGAAGCTTTCTTT
CASSLHTGEAEAFF
>TRBJ2-7|TRBV29-1|TRBD1|NA
TGCAGCGTTGGGGGACAGGGTCCCTACGAGCAGTACTTC
CSVGGQGPYEQYF
>TRBJ2-7|TRBV7-9|TRBD1|many
TGTGCCAGCAGCCCCCCGGGACAGGGTCCCTACGAGCAGTACTTC
CASSPPGQGPYEQYF
>TRBJ2-7|TRBV10-3|NA|NA
TGTGCCATCAGTGAGTCCCCGCGCGCAGACGAGCAGTACTTC
CAISESPRADEQYF
>TRBJ2-2|TRBV12-3/TRBV12-4|NA|NA
TGTGCCAGCAGTTTAGGGGGTCTTACCGGGGAGCTGTTTTTT
CASSLGGLTGELFF
>TRBJ2-7|TRBV7-9|NA|few
TGTGCCAGCAGCTCTCCCGGGGGCGAGCAGTACTTC
CASSSPGGEQYF
>TRBJ2-7|TRBV12-3/TRBV12-4|TRBD1|few
TGTGCCAGCAGTCCTCAGACAGGGGGCTTGAACGAGCAGTACTTC
CASSPQTGGLNEQYF
>TRBJ2-7|TRBV11-3|NA|NA
TGTGCCAGCAGCTTAGCCCCCGGTGGCGAGCAGTACTTC
CASSLAPGGEQYF
>TRBJ2-1|TRBV3-1|TRBD2|NA
TGTGCCAGCACCGAAGGCGGGGGGGGTAACAATGAGCAGTTCTTC
CASTEGGGGNNEQFF
>TRBJ2-1|TRBV4-1|TRBD2|few
TGCGCCAGCAGCCAGGTCGGACTAGCGGGAGATGAGCAGTTCTTC
CASSQVGLAGDEQFF
>TRBJ2-7|TRBV11-2|NA|few
TGTGCCAGCAGCCGAACCGGGGCCCCAGAAATCTACGAGCAGTACTTC
CASSRTGAPEIYEQYF
>TRBJ1-2|TRBV6-5|TRBD1|NA
TGTGCCAGCAGTTACGCGTGGACAGGGCAATATGGCTACACCTTC
CASSYAWTGQYGYTF
>TRBJ2-1|TRBV6-1|NA|NA
TGTGCCAGTTCCCGGTGGAAGGACTCCTACAATGAGCAGTTCTTC
CASSRWKDSYNEQFF
>TRBJ2-7|TRBV7-9|TRBD1|few
TGTGCCAGCAGTCGTGACAGGGACCAACCCTACGAGCAGTACTTC
CASSRDRDQPYEQYF
>TRBJ2-6|TRBV7-8|TRBD1|few
TGTGCCAGCAGCATCGGACAGGGGCTATCTGGGGCCAACGTCCTGACTTTC
CASSIGQGLSGANVLTF
>TRBJ2-5|TRBV7-9|TRBD2|NA
TGTGCCAGCAGCCACGGGGGGGTCGGGGAGACCCAGTACTTC
CASSHGGVGETQYF
>TRBJ2-7|TRBV4-1|TRBD1|NA
TGCGCCAGCAGCCAAGGCCAGGGACAGCCCTCTCACGAGCAGTACTTC
CASSQGQGQPSHEQYF
>TRBJ2-3|TRBV27|TRBD2|few
TGTGCCAGCAGCTCTAGCGGGAGTAGGTATACGCAGTATTTT
CASSSSGSRYTQYF
>TRBJ1-1|TRBV5-1|TRBD1|few
TGCGCCAGCAGCGACGGACAGGGCTACACTGAAGCTTTCTTT
CASSDGQGYTEAFF
>TRBJ1-1|TRBV29-1|TRBD1|NA
TGCAGCGTATCGGGGACAGGGGATTCGAACACTGAAGCTTTCTTT
CSVSGTGDSNTEAFF
>TRBJ2-5|TRBV24-1|NA|NA
TGTGCCACCAGTGATTCGCGGGACTGGGAGACCCAGTACTTC
CATSDSRDWETQYF
>TRBJ2-7|TRBV12-3/TRBV12-4|NA|NA
TGTGCCAGCAGTGACCGGACACAAGAGTTGGGTGAGCAGTACTTC
CASSDRTQELGEQYF
>TRBJ2-7|TRBV3-1|NA|NA
TGTGCCAGCAGCCAGGAGGGCGGTTCCTACGAGCAGTACTTC
CASSQEGGSYEQYF
>TRBJ2-7|TRBV6-2/TRBV6-3|NA|few
TGTGCCAGCAGTTACTCGGGGTTTAGTACCTACGAGCAGTACTTC
CASSYSGFSTYEQYF
>TRBJ2-1|TRBV7-6|NA|NA
TGTGCCAGCAGCTTAGTGTTGGGGGGCGGTGAGCAGTTCTTC
CASSLVLGGGEQFF
>TRBJ1-1|TRBV29-1|NA|many
TGCAGCGTTGAAGACCCCGACACCCCCTTTGAAGCTTTCTTT
CSVEDPDTPFEAFF
>TRBJ1-1|TRBV4-3|TRBD1|many
TGCGCCAGCAGCCAAGAGTACAGGGGGCTCGGGAACACTGAAGCTTTCTTT
CASSQEYRGLGNTEAFF
>TRBJ2-3|TRBV6-1|NA|few
TGTGCCAGCAGCCAAGGGGGGCTAGCGTCGGTTGCGCAGTATTTT
CASSQGGLASVAQYF